The subject of this entry is one TCR beta chain. Which antigen it targets is not known. Per-nucleotide qualities are absent, and no much larger clonotype sits a single base away. This entry comes from a study of blood T cells in healthy people across ages (dated by TCRdb to between 2015 and 2017). Turning to the overall study: In model experiments, template switching captured roughly one uniquely barcoded TCR beta cDNA molecule for every two T cells. Four age groups were formed from the donors: young (average approximately 15 years), middle-aged (approximately 41), aged (around 62) and long-lived (less than 85). Age-related changes in TCR beta repertoire diversity were measured in the study by deep sequencing normalized with unique cDNA molecular identifiers. The study analyzed two additional independent replicas of 1 million unique cDNA reads from the same blood draw for two donors, one aged 18 to 29 and one aged 80 or older. Donors of different ages were randomly distributed across sequencing lanes to avoid experimental bias. The full study reports these points: The long-lived group showed more naive CD4+ T cells, fewer expanded clones and increased TCR diversity than the aged group, suggesting age selection. Observed TCR beta diversity per million T cells fell roughly linearly with age, and a significant reduction was already apparent by age around 39. Estimates of total diversity based on one million sequenced T cells were considered lower bounds and underestimates. Because the CMV infection status of the donors was unknown, age-related changes in expanded clonotypes may potentially have been confounded. Because profiling used bulk unsorted PBMCs, naive and antigen-experienced compartments could not be compared conclusively. Observed TCR beta diversity correlated strongly with the percentage of naive T cells measured by flow cytometry.

The library came from 5' RACE. TCRdb names Illumina HiSeq 2500 as the instrument used. The second PCR ran for roughly 7 to 12 cycles and used a J-beta primer mix along with a sample-barcoded 5' primer. A template-switch 5' adaptor carrying 12 random nucleotides introduced a unique molecular identifier onto each TCR beta cDNA molecule. At least 2.5 million CDR3-containing paired-end reads were obtained from each sample. All of the RNA was converted into first-strand cDNA using the Mint cDNA synthesis kit, with a TRBC-specific oligonucleotide serving as the primer. All cDNA was treated with uracil-DNA glycosylase and then went through a first 18-cycle PCR with the universal primers M1SS and BC2_uni_R. The authors' pipeline ran thus. Normalization of each sample was performed by random selection of 1 million high-quality reads, each carrying a distinct molecular identifier. Reads with shared molecular identifiers were discarded instead of being binned into consensus sequences. CDR3 identification, clonotype clustering and error correction used MiTCR with a Q25 quality threshold and the strictest error-elimination algorithm. A nonparametric unseen species model with Euler transformation was used to estimate a lower bound on total TCR beta diversity. The public sequencing data were trimmed at Q25 with fastp and processed into clonotypes with MiXCR by TCRdb, which kept only in-frame beta chains. Merged by CDR3 protein, the rows form single entries marked with the most common genes and DNA. What appears here as the V and J calls and clone size reflects TCRdb's work, not the paper's. The sample table lists about 1.5 million distinct CDR3 sequences, under 55% of them with a count of one. About 3.8% of the sample goes to the ten largest clones.

At the junction V is shortened by 5 bases and J by 0 bases; bases outside the gene matches: 6. Its CDR3 holds 17 amino acids, cysteine through phenylalanine. Only the CDR3 region is kept as DNA, spanning 51 bases read in frame from base 1. Donors were roughly 40 systemically healthy Caucasian individuals from Russia aged 6 to 90 years. Approximately 9.3 milliliters of peripheral blood were collected from each donor into EDTA-treated Vacutainer tubes. PBMCs were isolated by Ficoll-Paque density-gradient centrifugation, with at least 6.5 million obtained per sample. Total RNA was extracted from PBMCs with Trizol reagent, with at least 5 micrograms obtained per sample. For every donor, an aliquot of PBMCs went through flow cytometry to measure the percentages of naive CD45RAhigh/CD27high T cells.

The chain links TRBV12-3 or TRBV12-4 with TRBJ1-4; 10 middle bases align to TRBD1. This receptor was obtained from a woman aged 18-29 years in good health. Sample: blood. Here the CDR3 is given as CASSSPGTGATNEKLFF. The sequenced DNA: TGTGCCAGCAGTAGTCCCGGGACAGGGGCAACTAATGAAAAACTGTTTTTT.